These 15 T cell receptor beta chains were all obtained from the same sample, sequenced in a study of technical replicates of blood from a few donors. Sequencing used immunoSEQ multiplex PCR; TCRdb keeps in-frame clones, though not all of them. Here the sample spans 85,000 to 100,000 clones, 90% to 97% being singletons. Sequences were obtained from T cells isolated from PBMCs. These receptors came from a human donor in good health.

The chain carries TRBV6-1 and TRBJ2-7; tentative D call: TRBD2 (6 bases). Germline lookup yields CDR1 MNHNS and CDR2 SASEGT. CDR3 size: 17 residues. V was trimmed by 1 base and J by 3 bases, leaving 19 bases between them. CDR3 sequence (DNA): TGTGCCAGCAGTGAAGAAAGCGGGCAGGCCTCTTTCTACGAGCAGTACTTC. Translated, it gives CASSEESGQASFYEQYF.

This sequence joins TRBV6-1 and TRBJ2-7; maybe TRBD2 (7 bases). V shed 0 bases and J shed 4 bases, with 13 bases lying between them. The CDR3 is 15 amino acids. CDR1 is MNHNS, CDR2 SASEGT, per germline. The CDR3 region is CASSEARGHNYEQYF. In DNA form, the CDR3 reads TGTGCCAGCAGTGAAGCGCGGGGGCACAATTACGAGCAGTACTTC.

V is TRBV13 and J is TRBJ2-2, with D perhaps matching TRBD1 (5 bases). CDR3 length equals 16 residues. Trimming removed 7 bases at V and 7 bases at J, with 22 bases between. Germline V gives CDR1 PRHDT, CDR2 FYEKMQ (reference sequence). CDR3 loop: CASNTRPGKFGGELFF. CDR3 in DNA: TGTGCCAGCAACACCCGCCCAGGGAAGTTTGGCGGGGAGCTGTTTTTT.

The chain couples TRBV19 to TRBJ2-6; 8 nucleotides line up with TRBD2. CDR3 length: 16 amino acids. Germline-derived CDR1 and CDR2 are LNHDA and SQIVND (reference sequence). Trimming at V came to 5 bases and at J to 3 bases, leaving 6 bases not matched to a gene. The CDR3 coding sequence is TGTGCCAGTAGTCCCCGGGAGGGCCGTGGGGCCAACGTCCTGACTTTC. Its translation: CASSPREGRGANVLTF.

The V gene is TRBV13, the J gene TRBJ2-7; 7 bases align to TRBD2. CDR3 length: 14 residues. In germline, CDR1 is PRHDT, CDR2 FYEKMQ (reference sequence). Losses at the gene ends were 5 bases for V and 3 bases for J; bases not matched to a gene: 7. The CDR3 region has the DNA TGTGCCAGCAGCCAACGGGACTACGACTACGAGCAGTACTTC. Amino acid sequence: CASSQRDYDYEQYF.

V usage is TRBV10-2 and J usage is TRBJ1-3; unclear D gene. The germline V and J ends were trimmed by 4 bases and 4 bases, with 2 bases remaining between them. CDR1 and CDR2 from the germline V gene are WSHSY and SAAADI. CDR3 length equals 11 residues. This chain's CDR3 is CASSAGNTIYF. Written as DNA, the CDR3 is TGCGCCAGCAGTGCGGGAAACACCATATATTTT.

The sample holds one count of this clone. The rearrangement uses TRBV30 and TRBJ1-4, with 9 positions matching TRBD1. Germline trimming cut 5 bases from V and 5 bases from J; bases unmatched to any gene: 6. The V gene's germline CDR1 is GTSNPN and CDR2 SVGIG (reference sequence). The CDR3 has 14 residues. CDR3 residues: CAWARDRENEKLFF. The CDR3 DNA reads TGTGCCTGGGCCCGGGACAGGGAAAATGAAAAACTGTTTTTT.

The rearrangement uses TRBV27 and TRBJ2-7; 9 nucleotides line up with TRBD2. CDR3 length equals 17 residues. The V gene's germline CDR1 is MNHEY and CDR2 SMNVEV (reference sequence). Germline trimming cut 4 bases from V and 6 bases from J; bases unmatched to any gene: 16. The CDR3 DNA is TGTGCCAGCAGTTCGCCCGGGTATGGCGGGAGGGGCTTCGAGCAGTACTTC. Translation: CASSSPGYGGRGFEQYF.

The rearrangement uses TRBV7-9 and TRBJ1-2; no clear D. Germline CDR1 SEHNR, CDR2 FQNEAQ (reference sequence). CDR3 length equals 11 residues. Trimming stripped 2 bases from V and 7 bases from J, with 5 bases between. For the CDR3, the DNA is TGTGCCAGCAGCTTACTCCGTGGCTACACCTTC. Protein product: CASSLLRGYTF.

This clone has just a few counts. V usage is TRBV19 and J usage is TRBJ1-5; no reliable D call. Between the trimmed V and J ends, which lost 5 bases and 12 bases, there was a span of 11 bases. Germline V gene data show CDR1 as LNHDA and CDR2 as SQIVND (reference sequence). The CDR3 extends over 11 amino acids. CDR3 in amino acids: CASSGLAHQHF. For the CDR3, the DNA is TGTGCCAGTAGTGGGCTTGCTCACCAGCATTTT. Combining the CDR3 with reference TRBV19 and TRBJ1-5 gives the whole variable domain DGGITQSPKYLFRKEGQNVTLSCEQNLNHDAMYWYRQDPGQGLRLIYYSQIVNDFQKGDIAEGYSVSREKKESFPLTVTSAQKNPTAFYLCASSGLAHQHFGDGTRLSIL.

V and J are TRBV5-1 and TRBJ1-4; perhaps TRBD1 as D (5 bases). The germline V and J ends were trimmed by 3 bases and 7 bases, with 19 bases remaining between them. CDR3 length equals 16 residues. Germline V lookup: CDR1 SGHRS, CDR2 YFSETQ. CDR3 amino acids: CASSSVSGDGGEKLFF. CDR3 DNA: TGCGCCAGCAGCTCGGTGTCCGGGGACGGGGGTGAAAAACTGTTTTTT. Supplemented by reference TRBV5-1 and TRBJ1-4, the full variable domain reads KAGVTQTPRYLIKTRGQQVTLSCSPISGHRSVSWYQQTPGQGLQFLFEYFSETQRNKGNFPGRFSGRQFSNSRSEMNVSTLELGDSALYLCASSSVSGDGGEKLFFGSGTQLSVL.

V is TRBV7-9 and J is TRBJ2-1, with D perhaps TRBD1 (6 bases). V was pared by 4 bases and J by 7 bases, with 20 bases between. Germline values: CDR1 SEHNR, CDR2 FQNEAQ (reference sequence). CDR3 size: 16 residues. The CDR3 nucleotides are TGTGCCAGCAGCTATCACGGCCAGGGGCGCCGAAATGAGCAGTTCTTC. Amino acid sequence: CASSYHGQGRRNEQFF.

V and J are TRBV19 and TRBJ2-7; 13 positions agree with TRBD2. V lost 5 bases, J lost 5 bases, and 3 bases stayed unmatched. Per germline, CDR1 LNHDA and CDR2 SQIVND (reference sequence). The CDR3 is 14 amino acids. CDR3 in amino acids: CASSWTSGSNEQYF. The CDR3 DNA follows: TGTGCCAGTAGTTGGACTAGCGGGAGTAACGAGCAGTACTTC.

For the CDR3, the DNA is TGTGCCAGCAGCTTGACTAGTCGCTCGTACGAGCAGTACTTC. Translating it yields CASSLTSRSYEQYF. The chain couples TRBV11-2 to TRBJ2-7; D is possibly TRBD2 (6 bases). Germline CDR1 reads SGHAT; CDR2 reads FQNNGV. The CDR3 is made up of 14 amino acids. The V and J ends lost 3 bases and 4 bases respectively, with 13 bases between them.

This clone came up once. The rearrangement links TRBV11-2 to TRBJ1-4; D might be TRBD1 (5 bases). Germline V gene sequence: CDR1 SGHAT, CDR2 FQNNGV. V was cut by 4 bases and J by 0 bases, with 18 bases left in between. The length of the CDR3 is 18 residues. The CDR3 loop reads CASSSRRVGGATNEKLFF. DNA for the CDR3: TGTGCCAGCAGCTCCCGTAGGGTGGGGGGAGCAACTAATGAAAAACTGTTTTTT.